Listed below are T cell receptor beta chains from one sample, sequenced in a study of T-cell memory formation after mild COVID-19. TCRdb re-called the 5' RACE reads with MiXCR, one entry per CDR3 protein. The sample holds around 340,000 distinct CDR3 sequences, 21% seen once. Material for sequencing was PBMCs or a T cell subset sorted from them (not recorded which). The receptors stem from an adult woman who had mild COVID-19 (a few samples of this study predate the infection). Cell type and time point are not known. Each CDR3 is given without its conserved first and last residue.

V gene: TRBV6-5
CDR3 protein: ASGVDTANYGYT

V gene: TRBV12-3/TRBV12-4
CDR3 protein: ASSLRGALA

V gene: TRBV5-5
CDR3 protein: ASSFNTEAF

V gene: TRBV12-3/TRBV12-4
CDR3 protein: ASGPGTSLEQY

V gene: TRBV3-1
CDR3 protein: ASSQDGGRGDTQY

V gene: TRBV7-8
CDR3 protein: ASSLARVYNEQF

V gene: TRBV12-3/TRBV12-4
CDR3 protein: ASSGGTGLTTALTDGYT

V gene: TRBV7-2
CDR3 protein: ASSYRGEAGNTEAF

V gene: TRBV6-6
CDR3 protein: ASSKIGQLTYEQY

V gene: TRBV5-6
CDR3 protein: ASSLAGTQNTGELF

V gene: TRBV12-3/TRBV12-4
CDR3 protein: ASRPGGVQETQY

V gene: TRBV30
CDR3 protein: AWSPQGAGVTEAF

V gene: TRBV24-1
CDR3 protein: ATRTSGPTGELF

V gene: TRBV29-1
CDR3 protein: SVDPGLRQSTDTQY

V gene: TRBV18
CDR3 protein: ASSPDRGSETQY

V gene: TRBV7-9
CDR3 protein: ATRATSTDTQY

V gene: TRBV12-3/TRBV12-4
CDR3 protein: ASSFRQGYQPQH

V gene: TRBV24-1
CDR3 protein: ATSEEDRGSYNEQF

V gene: TRBV6-1
CDR3 protein: ASSRTGTSNTEAF

V gene: TRBV9
CDR3 protein: ASSVVPLDEQF

V gene: TRBV7-2
CDR3 protein: ATGTSGSQYEQY

V gene: TRBV2
CDR3 protein: ASSLLTSVPGELF

V gene: TRBV30
CDR3 protein: AWSTPSGSYEQY

V gene: TRBV14
CDR3 protein: ASSQGGPHYEQY

V gene: TRBV12-3/TRBV12-4
CDR3 protein: ASSLQGNGGNTIY

V gene: TRBV5-1
CDR3 protein: ASSLAGHQPQH

V gene: TRBV29-1
CDR3 protein: SVSTGVDQPQH

V gene: TRBV27
CDR3 protein: ASSFGGMDGYT

V gene: TRBV20-1
CDR3 protein: SAPRTYYNEQF

V gene: TRBV5-6
CDR3 protein: ASSLTWTGGPPEQF

V gene: TRBV7-9
CDR3 protein: ASSETGVRGSDTQY

V gene: TRBV4-1
CDR3 protein: ASSHRQVGYEQY

V gene: TRBV25-1
CDR3 protein: ASSETLAGVPMNTGELF

V gene: TRBV19
CDR3 protein: ASKDRANQPQH

V gene: TRBV29-1
CDR3 protein: SVEAPTGFGTGELF